Presented here are 14 T cell receptor beta chains from one specimen sequenced in a study of naive and memory T cell subsets. Two oligonucleotides, mixed equimolar, formed the beta constant-region primer covering TRBC1 and TRBC2. MiXCR was run by TCRdb on the UMI-ligation and nested PCR reads, yielding one entry per CDR3 protein. The sample has 84,000 or so distinct CDR3 sequences; approximately 6.5% are singletons. The sequencing input was central memory CD4+ T cells from blood. The origin of the receptors is a human donor in good health.

This clonotype was seen ten or more times. V and J are TRBV18 and TRBJ1-6; unclear D gene. Germline CDR1 KGHSH, CDR2 LQKENI. The V end lost 2 bases, the J end lost 0 bases, and 14 bases lay between the germline ends. The CDR3 contains 18 residues. CDR3 protein: CASSPVAVGSSYNSPLHF. The CDR3 nucleotides read TGTGCCAGCTCACCAGTTGCAGTTGGGAGCTCCTATAATTCACCCCTCCACTTT.

This clonotype showed up many times. The junction differs from germline at one of its ends, possibly a read error. V usage is TRBV7-2 and J usage is TRBJ1-2; D may be TRBD1 (6 bases). CDR1 and CDR2 from the germline V gene are SGHTA and FQGNSA. The CDR3 runs 14 residues. CDR3 nucleotides: TGTGCCAGCAGCTTAGGACGGGAGGACAGACTCTCACCCTTC. Protein sequence: CASSLGREDRLSPF.

This clonotype was recorded many times. The J gene is TRBJ2-3, the V gene TRBV7-2; 14 bases are a match to TRBD2. CDR1 and CDR2 from the germline V gene are SGHTA and FQGNSA. With V trimmed by 5 bases and J by 5 bases, 6 bases remained unmatched. This CDR3 is 16 amino acids long. The CDR3 nucleotides are TGTGCCAGCAGCCCGACTAGCGGGGGGGCCAGAGATACGCAGTATTTT. This gives the protein CASSPTSGGARDTQYF.

This clonotype was seen at least ten times. This rearrangement joins TRBV2 to TRBJ1-2; TRBD1 matches 8 bases. This CDR3 is 14 amino acids long. Per the germline V gene, CDR1 is SNHLY and CDR2 is FYNNEI. With V trimmed by 8 bases and J by 2 bases, 7 bases remained unmatched. CDR3 nucleotide sequence: TGTGCCAGCGGGGACAGGTTTAGGAACTATGGCTACACCTTC. It is translated as CASGDRFRNYGYTF.

There are many counts of this clonotype. The J gene is TRBJ1-2, the V gene TRBV28; D is unclear. This CDR3 is built from 13 residues. Trimming left V 8 bases short and J 4 bases short, with 14 bases between. Germline assignment: CDR1 MDHEN and CDR2 SYDVKM. The CDR3 spells CASGPLKSYGYTF. The DNA for the CDR3 is TGTGCCAGCGGACCCTTAAAATCCTATGGCTACACCTTC.

This chain joins TRBV24-1 and TRBJ2-7; D unclear. This CDR3 is 12 amino acids long. V lost 5 bases to trimming and J lost 5 bases, with 9 bases between them. Looked up from germline, CDR1 is KGHDR and CDR2 is SFDVKD. The CDR3 loop reads CATSAWGNEQYF. CDR3 bases: TGTGCCACCAGTGCATGGGGAAACGAGCAGTACTTC.

This clonotype was seen a handful of times. The chain employs TRBV20-1 and TRBJ2-2, with 8 positions matching TRBD2. The CDR3 runs to 15 residues. J was trimmed by 6 bases and V by 5 bases; bases with no gene match: 11. The germline V gene encodes CDR1 DFQATT and CDR2 SNEGSKA (reference sequence). The CDR3 sequence: CSASWRGALAGELFF. In DNA, the CDR3 is TGCAGTGCTTCTTGGCGGGGGGCGCTGGCCGGGGAGCTGTTTTTT.

This clonotype was detected many times. The chain has TRBV5-1 and TRBJ1-3; D is ambiguous. The V gene lost 1 base and the J gene lost 0 bases, with 8 bases spanning the gap. There are 15 residues in the CDR3. Germline values: CDR1 SGHRS, CDR2 YFSETQ. CDR3 DNA: TGCGCCAGCAGCTTGACGGCGGCCTCTGGAAACACCATATATTTT. Translated, it gives CASSLTAASGNTIYF.

The chain carries TRBV4-3 and TRBJ2-1, with 11 bases that match TRBD2. The V gene end was trimmed by 4 bases and the J gene end by 5 bases; junction bases not matched to a gene: 7. The CDR3 runs to 16 residues. Germline CDR1 reads LGHNA; CDR2 reads YSLEER. The CDR3 DNA follows: TGCGCCAGCAGCCGTCTAGCGGGGGGCCAGAACAATGAGCAGTTCTTC. Its protein product is CASSRLAGGQNNEQFF.

This clonotype was detected only a few times. This chain joins TRBV28 and TRBJ1-6, with a possible D match to TRBD1 (5 bases). Germline CDR1 and CDR2: MDHEN and SYDVKM. Trimming pared 6 bases from V and 10 bases from J, leaving 13 bases between. CDR3 length: 13 amino acids. Here the CDR3 DNA reads TGTGCCAGCAGGTACAGGTCTCCCTCACCCCTCCACTTT. Translating it yields CASRYRSPSPLHF.

This clonotype was found many times. The V call is TRBV20-1, the J call TRBJ2-5; D remains unclear. Germline assignment: CDR1 DFQATT and CDR2 SNEGSKA (reference sequence). V was shortened by 0 bases and J by 3 bases, with 8 bases between the two germline ends. The CDR3 covers 13 residues. In DNA form, the CDR3 reads TGCAGTGCTAGAGATGGACGGGAAGAGACCCAGTACTTC. The encoded protein is CSARDGREETQYF.

This clonotype was counted a few times. The chain combines TRBV7-2 with TRBJ2-1, with D perhaps TRBD2 (6 bases). The CDR3 extends over 15 amino acids. Trimming took off 3 bases at V and 2 bases at J, with 11 bases between the two ends. Germline CDR1 reads SGHTA; CDR2 reads FQGNSA. The CDR3 sequence: CASSFEGGPYNEQFF. The CDR3 coding sequence is TGTGCCAGCAGCTTTGAGGGAGGACCCTACAATGAGCAGTTCTTC.

This clonotype was recorded at least ten times. The chain employs TRBV20-1 and TRBJ2-1; TRBD2 matches 10 bases. The CDR3 is made up of 14 amino acids. CDR1 is DFQATT and CDR2 is SNEGSKA in the germline V gene (reference sequence). The CDR3 is CRASGRASYNEQFF. In nucleotides, the CDR3 is TGCAGGGCGAGCGGGAGGGCGTCCTACAATGAGCAGTTCTTC.

For the CDR3, the DNA is TGCGCCAGCAGCCGTACAGGGGACAATCAGCCCCAGCATTTT. This encodes CASSRTGDNQPQHF. The chain has TRBV5-1 and TRBJ1-5, with 7 nucleotides matching TRBD1. Germline assignment: CDR1 SGHRS and CDR2 YFSETQ. J was trimmed by 3 bases and V by 4 bases; bases with no gene match: 4. The length of the CDR3 is 14 residues.